The next 20 T cell receptor beta chains were all read from a single sample in a study of CD8 T cells in ankylosing spondylitis. TCRdb processed the 5' RACE reads anew with MiXCR; each CDR3 protein has one entry. Found here are some 140,000 distinct CDR3 sequences, roughly 7.7% of them singletons; the top ten hold more than 7%. Material for sequencing was synovial fluid, either unsorted or a sorted T cell fraction (not recorded which). All receptors derive from a male donor with ankylosing spondylitis.

This clonotype was counted a few times. The chain carries TRBV20-1 and TRBJ2-1; D call uncertain. Germline CDR1 is DFQATT and CDR2 is SNEGSKA (reference sequence). This CDR3 contains 15 residues. Trimming cost V 0 bases and J 5 bases, with 14 bases left between them. The DNA of the CDR3 is TGCAGTGCTAGAGATCTGCGGCAGGCCGACAATGAGCAGTTCTTC. Translated, it gives CSARDLRQADNEQFF.

There are many counts of this clonotype. The chain employs TRBV30 and TRBJ2-1; tentatively, D is TRBD2 (6 bases). The CDR3 covers 15 residues. Looked up from germline, CDR1 is GTSNPN and CDR2 is SVGIG (reference sequence). The V end was cut by 2 bases, the J end by 3 bases, with 14 bases between. The CDR3 protein is CAWSRDSGIYNEQFF. CDR3 coding DNA: TGTGCCTGGAGTAGGGACTCCGGGATCTACAATGAGCAGTTCTTC.

This clonotype was recorded a few times. The genes are TRBV2 and TRBJ1-4, with unresolved D. CDR1 and CDR2 (germline): SNHLY, FYNNEI. Between the trimmed V and J ends, which lost 3 bases and 3 bases, there was a span of 14 bases. The CDR3 runs to 16 residues. The CDR3 spells CASSDPGERANEKLFF. CDR3 nucleotide sequence: TGTGCCAGCAGTGATCCCGGGGAACGAGCTAATGAAAAACTGTTTTTT. The whole variable domain, remainder taken from reference TRBV2 and TRBJ1-4, is EPEVTQTPSHQVTQMGQEVILRCVPISNHLYFYWYRQILGQKVEFLVSFYNNEISEKSEIFDDQFSVERPDGSNFTLKIRSTKLEDSAMYFCASSDPGERANEKLFFGSGTQLSVL.

The rearrangement links TRBV6-2 or TRBV6-3 to TRBJ2-1; weak D call: TRBD1 (6 bases). The CDR3 sequence is 12 residues long. V lost 4 bases and J lost 14, with 15 bases in between. Germline V gene data show CDR1 as MNHEY and CDR2 as SVGEGT. The CDR3 DNA reads as TGTGCCAGCAGTTCCCTCGCAGGGGAGAAGTTCTTC. This codes for CASSSLAGEKFF.

This clonotype was counted between two and nine times. The chain carries TRBV2 and TRBJ2-1; 8 nucleotides line up with TRBD2. Germline assignment: CDR1 SNHLY and CDR2 FYNNEI. The J segment lost 1 base and the V segment lost 11 bases, leaving 4 bases of the junction unmatched. The CDR3 is made up of 13 amino acids. In DNA, the CDR3 is TGTGCCTGCCAGCGGGGGTCCTACAATGAGCAGTTCTTC. Translated: CACQRGSYNEQFF.

This clonotype was recorded at least ten times. V usage is TRBV20-1 and J usage is TRBJ2-7, with 7 bases fitting TRBD2. Germline CDR1 and CDR2: DFQATT and SNEGSKA (reference sequence). V shed 0 bases and J 7 bases; nucleotides not matched to a gene: 9. This CDR3 spans 14 amino acids. The CDR3 loop reads CSARDPREGGEQYF. The DNA for the CDR3 is TGCAGTGCTAGAGATCCGAGGGAGGGCGGAGAGCAGTACTTC.

This clonotype was observed a handful of times. The chain is built from TRBV20-1 and TRBJ2-5; 12 nucleotides line up with TRBD2. V lost 6 bases, J lost 2 bases, and 7 bases stayed unmatched. The CDR3 totals 15 residues. CDR1 DFQATT and CDR2 SNEGSKA come from the germline V gene (reference sequence). CDR3 bases: TGCAGTGCCGTTCGACTAGCGGGAGTTCAAGAGACCCAGTACTTC. This codes for CSAVRLAGVQETQYF.

This clonotype was counted many times. This chain uses TRBV20-1 with TRBJ2-1, with 8 bases aligning to TRBD1. The germline CDR1 and CDR2 sequences are DFQATT and SNEGSKA (reference sequence). The V and J ends lost 4 bases and 2 bases, in that order; junction bases with no gene match: 1. The length of the CDR3 is 13 residues. The CDR3 region has the DNA TGCAGTGCTACGACAGGGGCCTACAATGAGCAGTTCTTC. It specifies CSATTGAYNEQFF.

This clonotype was counted at least ten times. The chain uses TRBV10-3 and TRBJ1-5; tentatively, D is TRBD1 (5 bases). V lost 2 bases, J lost 2 bases, and 10 bases lay in between. The CDR3 length is 15 residues. Germline CDR1 is ENHRY and CDR2 is SYGVKD. As DNA, the CDR3 is TGTGCCATCAGTGAGGGGAGAGGGGGCAATCAGCCCCAGCATTTT. Its protein is CAISEGRGGNQPQHF.

This rearrangement joins TRBV5-1 to TRBJ2-3; 8 nucleotides align to TRBD1. The V and J ends lost 2 bases and 4 bases, in that order; junction bases with no gene match: 6. The CDR3 has 15 residues. Germline CDR1 reads SGHRS; CDR2 reads YFSETQ. The CDR3 here is CASSFFGQGSDTQYF. CDR3 DNA: TGCGCCAGCAGCTTTTTCGGACAGGGATCAGATACGCAGTATTTT. Filled out from reference TRBV5-1 and TRBJ2-3, the complete variable domain reads KAGVTQTPRYLIKTRGQQVTLSCSPISGHRSVSWYQQTPGQGLQFLFEYFSETQRNKGNFPGRFSGRQFSNSRSEMNVSTLELGDSALYLCASSFFGQGSDTQYFGPGTRLTVL.

This clonotype was seen repeatedly, ten times or more. J is TRBJ2-7 and V is TRBV9, with D hard to call. The length of the CDR3 is 13 residues. Germline V gene data show CDR1 as SGDLS and CDR2 as YYNGEE. Trimming took 0 bases from V and 3 from J, leaving 7 bases between them. The CDR3 nucleotides are TGTGCCAGCAGCGTAGGACCGTTCTACGAGCAGTACTTC. Encoded protein: CASSVGPFYEQYF.

The CDR3, as DNA: TGCAGTGCTAGCCACAGGAGTAACCCAGATACGCAGTATTTT. It specifies CSASHRSNPDTQYF. V usage is TRBV20-1 and J usage is TRBJ2-3; weak D call: TRBD1 (5 bases). The CDR3 runs 14 residues. Looked up from germline, CDR1 is DFQATT and CDR2 is SNEGSKA (reference sequence). Trimming shortened V by 3 bases and J by 4 bases, and 14 bases separated the two germline ends.

This clonotype has a handful of counts. V gene TRBV10-3 combines with J gene TRBJ2-2; 10 bases fit TRBD1. J was trimmed by 3 bases and V by 7 bases; bases with no gene match: 2. CDR3 length: 14 amino acids. The germline gives CDR1 ENHRY, CDR2 SYGVKD. The CDR3 nucleotides read TGTGCCATCACCGGACAGGGGGACACCGGGGAGCTGTTTTTT. Amino acid sequence: CAITGQGDTGELFF.

This clonotype was observed at least ten times. The chain carries TRBV10-3 and TRBJ2-5, with D possibly matching TRBD1 (6 bases). The germline CDR1 and CDR2 sequences are ENHRY and SYGVKD. The V gene lost 3 bases and the J gene lost 7 bases, with 18 bases spanning the gap. There are 15 residues in the CDR3. CDR3 protein: CAISDGGSAPGTQYF. CDR3 nucleotide sequence: TGTGCCATCAGTGATGGGGGCAGCGCCCCGGGGACCCAGTACTTC.

The table lists this clonotype with many counts. The rearrangement joins TRBV28 to TRBJ2-1; perhaps D is TRBD1 or TRBD2 (6 bases each). Germline V CDR1 and CDR2: MDHEN, SYDVKM. Trimming took 2 bases from V and 3 from J, leaving 11 bases between them. The CDR3 covers 15 residues. In nucleotides, the CDR3 is TGTGCCAGCAGTTTAAGGGGGGCGGGCTACAATGAGCAGTTCTTC. It codes for CASSLRGAGYNEQFF.

This clonotype was detected many times. The J gene is TRBJ2-3, the V gene TRBV27; 9 bases fit TRBD1. The CDR3 covers 13 residues. The ends lost 8 bases at V and 6 bases at J; junction bases unmatched: 6. Germline V lookup: CDR1 MNHEY, CDR2 SMNVEV (reference sequence). The CDR3 is CASGADRGDTQYF. Written as DNA, the CDR3 is TGTGCCAGCGGGGCGGACAGGGGCGATACGCAGTATTTT.

The chain employs TRBV2 and TRBJ2-1; D is uncertain. CDR3 length: 17 amino acids. V lost 6 bases and J 0 bases, leaving 18 bases between the germline ends. Germline V gene lookup returns CDR1 SNHLY and CDR2 FYNNEI. CDR3 loop: CASSARPLESSYNEQFF. CDR3 nucleotide sequence: TGTGCCAGCAGCGCCAGACCCTTGGAGAGCTCCTACAATGAGCAGTTCTTC. Looking up the rest from reference TRBV2 and TRBJ2-1 gives the full variable domain: EPEVTQTPSHQVTQMGQEVILRCVPISNHLYFYWYRQILGQKVEFLVSFYNNEISEKSEIFDDQFSVERPDGSNFTLKIRSTKLEDSAMYFCASSARPLESSYNEQFFGPGTRLTVL.

The chain carries TRBV6-2 or TRBV6-3 and TRBJ2-7, with 9 bases lining up with TRBD1. The CDR3 is made up of 16 amino acids. Germline V gene sequence: CDR1 MNHEY, CDR2 SVGEGT. V lost 7 bases to trimming and J lost 4 bases; unmatched junction nucleotides: 14. The DNA for the CDR3 is TGTGCCAGCAACCTCCAATCCCCCGGACAGGGGTACGAGCAGTACTTC. Protein product: CASNLQSPGQGYEQYF.

In this sample, this clonotype turned up once. The gene calls are TRBV6-6 and TRBJ2-7; no reliable D call. Trimming stripped 7 bases from V and 2 bases from J, with 12 bases between. The CDR3 consists of 13 residues. CDR1 MNHNY and CDR2 SVGAGI come from the germline V gene (reference sequence). The CDR3 DNA sequence: TGTGCCAGCACCTTGGACGTGACCTACGAGCAGTACTTC. Translating gives CASTLDVTYEQYF.

The rearrangement links TRBV7-2 to TRBJ1-2, with TRBD1 identical over 10 bases. V shed 2 bases, J shed 1 base, and the junction held 7 bases outside the gene matches. Per germline, CDR1 SGHTA and CDR2 FQGNSA. CDR3 size: 17 residues. The CDR3 DNA sequence: TGTGCCAGCAGCTTAAAGCCGGGACAGGGGTTTAACTATGGCTACACCTTC. This sequence encodes CASSLKPGQGFNYGYTF.